Listed below are T cell receptor beta chains from one sample, sequenced in a study of OX40 agonist ivuxolimab in advanced cancers. The protocol was immunoSEQ multiplex PCR, while the TCRdb copy is restricted to in-frame clones and leaves out a portion. The profile covers under 45,000 clones, with 74% appearing a single time and approximately 17% taken by the ten largest. Here the sequenced sample was CD4+ or CD8+ T cells sorted from blood, taken in a trial of the OX40 agonist ivuxolimab. The receptors stem from an adult with an advanced solid tumor such as melanoma, head and neck, liver or kidney cancer. The CDR3 runs from the conserved cysteine through the conserved F or W. A D gene is named only where the DNA matches it firmly. Expanded clones get a size class; other rows say once, few or many, or leave the size out.

CDR3 length | clone size | J gene | V gene | D gene | CDR3 protein | CDR3 DNA
13 | medium-sized | TRBJ1-2 | TRBV10-3 | TRBD1 | CAISEGQGRGYTF | TGTGCCATCAGTGAGGGACAGGGGAGAGGCTACACCTTC
13 | . | TRBJ1-6 | TRBV7-2 | TRBD1 | CASGGPPQGALHF | TGTGCCAGCGGGGGACCTCCTCAGGGGGCCCTCCACTTT
14 | . | TRBJ1-1 | TRBV2 | . | CASSQGILNTEAFF | TGTGCCAGCTCCCAGGGGATCTTGAACACTGAAGCTTTCTTT
15 | few | TRBJ1-5 | TRBV21-1 | . | CASARGSHCNQPQHF | TGTGCCAGCGCAAGGGGATCCCATTGCAATCAGCCCCAGCATTTT
13 | . | TRBJ2-5 | TRBV5-1 | TRBD1 | CASSQQGPETQYF | TGCGCCAGCAGCCAACAGGGGCCGGAGACCCAGTACTTC
15 | . | TRBJ1-6 | TRBV7-2 | . | CASSLAVGLNSPLHF | TGTGCCAGCAGCTTAGCCGTGGGACTTAATTCACCCCTCCACTTT
15 | . | TRBJ1-1 | TRBV30 | . | CAWSAEDSVNTEAFF | TGTGCCTGGAGTGCCGAAGACAGCGTGAACACTGAAGCTTTCTTT
15 | . | TRBJ1-2 | TRBV5-1 | . | CASSLGGEGNYGYTF | TGCGCCAGCAGCTTAGGAGGGGAGGGGAACTATGGCTACACCTTC
13 | . | TRBJ1-1 | TRBV5-1 | . | CASSVRENTEAFF | TGCGCCAGCAGCGTCAGGGAAAACACTGAAGCTTTCTTT
14 | . | TRBJ1-6 | TRBV7-9 | . | CASSLVGAGSPLHF | TGTGCCAGCAGCTTAGTGGGGGCAGGTTCACCCCTCCACTTT
12 | . | TRBJ2-3 | TRBV6-6 | . | CASKVGTDTQYF | TGTGCCAGCAAGGTGGGCACAGATACGCAGTATTTT
18 | . | TRBJ2-3 | TRBV4-1 | TRBD2 | CASSQVHQRGGYTDTQYF | TGCGCCAGCAGCCAAGTGCACCAGCGGGGGGGTTACACAGATACGCAGTATTTT
14 | . | TRBJ1-1 | TRBV27 | . | CASSLGNMNTEAFF | TGTGCCAGCAGTTTAGGCAATATGAACACTGAAGCTTTCTTT
16 | . | TRBJ1-1 | TRBV30 | . | CAWSVKGTPGEAEAFF | TGTGCCTGGAGTGTAAAGGGGACACCCGGGGAGGCTGAAGCTTTCTTT
14 | . | TRBJ1-1 | TRBV5-8 | TRBD1 | CASSRQGYGTEAFF | TGTGCCAGCAGCCGACAGGGGTATGGCACTGAAGCTTTCTTT
13 | . | TRBJ1-4 | TRBV2 | . | CASKTTTNEKLFF | TGTGCCAGCAAGACGACAACTAATGAAAAACTGTTTTTT
14 | . | TRBJ2-2 | TRBV7-9 | . | CASSLEYRAGELFF | TGTGCCAGCAGCTTAGAGTATAGAGCCGGGGAGCTGTTTTTT
15 | once | TRBJ1-2 | TRBV6-1 | . | CASRRSPKGDYGYTF | TGTGCCAGCAGACGATCCCCCAAAGGTGACTATGGCTACACCTTC
15 | few | TRBJ1-6 | TRBV9 | . | CASSVEGLEGSPLHF | TGTGCCAGCAGCGTAGAGGGACTGGAGGGGTCACCCCTCCACTTT
14 | few | TRBJ2-3 | TRBV7-2 | . | CASSLELSWDTQYF | TGTGCCAGCAGCTTGGAGCTAAGTTGGGATACGCAGTATTTT
12 | once | TRBJ2-1 | TRBV18 | . | CASSPREDEQFF | TGTGCCAGCTCACCACGAGAGGATGAGCAGTTCTTC
15 | . | TRBJ2-3 | TRBV7-6 | TRBD2 | CASSFTSGYTDTQYF | TGTGCCAGCAGCTTCACTAGCGGGTACACAGATACGCAGTATTTT
12 | . | TRBJ1-2 | TRBV5-4 | . | CASSGTKYGYTF | TGTGCCAGCAGCGGGACAAAATATGGCTACACCTTC
14 | . | TRBJ1-4 | TRBV27 | TRBD1 | CASRETGRNEKLFF | TGTGCCAGCAGGGAGACAGGGCGTAATGAAAAACTGTTTTTT
13 | . | TRBJ1-4 | TRBV5-1 | . | CASSWGGDEKLFF | TGCGCCAGCAGCTGGGGTGGGGATGAAAAACTGTTTTTT
14 | . | TRBJ2-5 | TRBV2 | . | CASSLRSDGEKQYF | TGTGCCAGCAGTTTAAGGTCAGACGGCGAAAAGCAGTACTTC
14 | . | TRBJ2-3 | TRBV7-9 | . | CASSLDAGTDTQYF | TGTGCCAGCAGCTTAGACGCAGGCACAGATACGCAGTATTTT
15 | . | TRBJ2-1 | TRBV5-5 | . | CASSLGRDSYNEQFF | TGTGCCAGCAGCCTTGGACGGGATTCTTACAATGAGCAGTTCTTC
15 | . | TRBJ1-4 | TRBV5-1 | . | CASSLWGTADEKLFF | TGCGCCAGCAGCTTGTGGGGGACGGCTGATGAAAAACTGTTTTTT
15 | . | TRBJ2-2 | TRBV4-3 | TRBD1 | CASSYIQGATGELFF | TGCGCCAGCAGCTATATCCAGGGGGCCACCGGGGAGCTGTTTTTT
13 | . | TRBJ1-3 | TRBV12-5 | . | CASGWDSGNTIYF | TGTGCTAGTGGCTGGGACTCTGGAAACACCATATATTTT
13 | . | TRBJ2-7 | TRBV6-1 | . | CASSGRKSYEQYF | TGTGCCAGCAGTGGACGAAAGTCCTACGAGCAGTACTTC
13 | few | TRBJ2-5 | TRBV2 | TRBD2 | CASKRGEQETQYF | TGTGCCAGCAAGCGGGGGGAACAAGAGACCCAGTACTTC
13 | . | TRBJ1-2 | TRBV11-1 | . | CASSIQYNYGYTF | TGTGCCAGCAGCATCCAATACAACTATGGCTACACCTTC
14 | . | TRBJ2-3 | TRBV6-1 | . | CASSEALSADTQYF | TGTGCCAGCAGTGAAGCGCTGAGCGCAGATACGCAGTATTTT
20 | . | TRBJ2-6 | TRBV6-1 | TRBD1 | CASSGRDRGILSSGANVLTF | TGTGCCAGCAGTGGGCGTGACAGGGGCATACTAAGCTCTGGGGCCAACGTCCTGACTTTC
15 | . | TRBJ2-2 | TRBV9 | TRBD1 | CASSVQQGWIGELFF | TGTGCCAGCAGCGTACAACAGGGGTGGATCGGGGAGCTGTTTTTT
15 | . | TRBJ1-6 | TRBV6-5 | . | CASSYLTDGNSPLHF | TGTGCCAGCAGTTACCTGACGGACGGGAATTCACCCCTCCACTTT
13 | . | TRBJ1-2 | TRBV18 | TRBD1 | CASSPGTGLGYTF | TGTGCCAGCTCCCCCGGGACAGGGTTAGGCTACACCTTC
12 | . | TRBJ1-2 | TRBV19 | TRBD1 | CASKDRRYGYTF | TGTGCCAGTAAGGACAGGCGCTATGGCTACACCTTC
15 | . | TRBJ2-5 | TRBV14 | . | CASSPRQTYQETQYF | TGTGCCAGCAGCCCCCGACAGACCTACCAAGAGACCCAGTACTTC
16 | medium-sized | TRBJ2-2 | TRBV2 | . | CASSEAAGFATGELFF | TGTGCCAGCAGTGAAGCGGCGGGGTTCGCCACCGGGGAGCTGTTTTTT
14 | . | TRBJ2-3 | TRBV5-1 | . | CASSLGGYTDTQYF | TGCGCCAGCAGCTTGGGGGGGTACACAGATACGCAGTATTTT
13 | . | TRBJ2-7 | TRBV5-4 | . | CASSLQGSYEQYF | TGTGCCAGCAGCTTGCAGGGCTCCTACGAGCAGTACTTC
15 | . | TRBJ1-4 | TRBV5-4 | TRBD1 | CASSQTGGAGEKLFF | TGTGCCAGCAGCCAAACAGGGGGCGCGGGGGAAAAACTGTTTTTT
16 | . | TRBJ2-3 | TRBV9 | TRBD2 | CASSVNPAGTTDTQYF | TGTGCCAGCAGCGTAAACCCAGCGGGGACCACAGATACGCAGTATTTT